A single sample is the source of the 20 T cell receptor beta chains below, sequenced in a study of blood T cell repertoires in COVID-19. Using immunoSEQ multiplex PCR, the repertoire was profiled, and TCRdb retains in-frame clones only, with some absent. This table has 110,000 to 150,000 clones, approximately 84% appearing once. Material: peripheral blood. The receptors here all came from an older woman with acute or convalescent COVID-19.

The chain couples TRBV5-1 to TRBJ2-3; D may be TRBD2 (5 bases). This CDR3 contains 14 residues. The V end lost 0 bases, the J end lost 2 bases, and 7 bases lay between the germline ends. Germline V gene data show CDR1 as SGHRS and CDR2 as YFSETQ. CDR3 nucleotide sequence: TGCGCCAGCAGCTTGGTAGCGATCACAGATACGCAGTATTTT. Translating it yields CASSLVAITDTQYF.

This chain connects TRBV30 to TRBJ2-7; no reliable D call. There are 11 residues in the CDR3. CDR1 and CDR2 from the germline V gene are GTSNPN and SVGIG (reference sequence). The V gene lost 0 bases and the J gene lost 7 bases, with 7 bases spanning the gap. The CDR3 reads CAWSVLEEQYF. In DNA form, the CDR3 reads TGTGCCTGGAGTGTCCTGGAGGAGCAGTACTTC. The variable domain in full, completed from reference TRBV30 and TRBJ2-7, reads SQTIHQWPATLVQPVGSPLSLECTVEGTSNPNLYWYRQAAGRGLQLLFYSVGIGQISSEVPQNLSASRPQDRQFILSSKKLLLSDSGFYLCAWSVLEEQYFGPGTRLTVT.

This clone was picked up a small number of times. The J gene is TRBJ1-1, the V gene TRBV6-5; D call uncertain. The germline CDR1 and CDR2 sequences are MNHEY and SVGAGI. The CDR3 has 16 residues. V lost 4 bases and J lost 1, with 16 bases in between. CDR3 sequence (DNA): TGTGCCAGCAGTTCTCGCGGGGTGGGAGGGAACACTGAAGCTTTCTTT. Translation: CASSSRGVGGNTEAFF.

This sequence joins TRBV6-6 and TRBJ1-1, with D tentatively TRBD1 (6 bases). The CDR3 has 14 residues. CDR1 and CDR2 (germline): MNHNY, SVGAGI (reference sequence). Trimming pared 5 bases from V and 5 bases from J, leaving 15 bases between. CDR3 in amino acids: CASSTPGEGTEAFF. For the CDR3, the DNA is TGTGCCAGCAGTACCCCAGGGGAAGGGACTGAAGCTTTCTTT.

This clone was counted a few times. The chain has TRBV11-2 and TRBJ2-7; TRBD2 matches at 8 bases. The CDR3 has 16 residues. The germline CDR1 and CDR2 sequences are SGHAT and FQNNGV. The J segment lost 3 bases and the V segment lost 1 base, leaving 8 bases of the junction unmatched. The CDR3 DNA reads TGTGCCAGCAGCTTAGTTGTTAGCGGGACCTACTACGAGCAGTACTTC. Its protein is CASSLVVSGTYYEQYF.

The rearrangement links TRBV5-1 to TRBJ2-7; 9 bases fit TRBD2. This CDR3 has 16 amino acids. Trimming took 2 bases from V and 3 from J; bases not matched to a gene: 9. Per the germline V gene, CDR1 is SGHRS and CDR2 is YFSETQ. The CDR3 loop is CASSLSRREGLYEQYF. The CDR3 coding sequence is TGCGCCAGCAGCTTATCTAGGCGGGAGGGCCTCTACGAGCAGTACTTC.

The rearrangement links TRBV11-2 to TRBJ2-1, with TRBD1 as a possible D gene (6 bases). V was trimmed by 4 bases and J by 3 bases, leaving 10 bases between them. The CDR3 consists of 14 residues. The germline gives CDR1 SGHAT, CDR2 FQNNGV. The CDR3 DNA reads TGTGCCAGCAGCTGGGACACCTACTACAATGAGCAGTTCTTC. This gives the protein CASSWDTYYNEQFF.

The chain couples TRBV29-1 to TRBJ2-7, with 9 positions matching TRBD1. The CDR3 totals 15 residues. V lost 1 base and J lost 1; bases outside the gene matches: 5. Per germline, CDR1 SQVTM and CDR2 ANQGSEA. CDR3 coding DNA: TGCAGCGTTGAAGTTGGGACAGGGTCATCCTACGAGCAGTACTTC. This translates into CSVEVGTGSSYEQYF.

The sample holds one count of this clone. The rearrangement links TRBV19 to TRBJ2-1; 11 bases align to TRBD2. V lost 6 bases to trimming and J lost 1 base; unmatched junction nucleotides: 11. The CDR3 consists of 18 residues. From germline, CDR1 is LNHDA and CDR2 SQIVND (reference sequence). CDR3 protein: CASRGLAVPDESYNEQFF. As DNA, the CDR3 is TGTGCCAGTAGGGGACTAGCGGTGCCAGACGAGTCCTACAATGAGCAGTTCTTC.

The chain employs TRBV30 and TRBJ2-7; no clear D. The germline V gene encodes CDR1 GTSNPN and CDR2 SVGIG (reference sequence). This CDR3 comprises 15 residues. The V gene lost 1 base and the J gene lost 3 bases, with 16 bases spanning the gap. CDR3 in amino acids: CAWSGMQAVFYEQYF. CDR3 sequence (DNA): TGTGCCTGGAGTGGTATGCAGGCCGTTTTCTACGAGCAGTACTTC. Based on the CDR3 plus reference TRBV30 and TRBJ2-7, the full variable domain is SQTIHQWPATLVQPVGSPLSLECTVEGTSNPNLYWYRQAAGRGLQLLFYSVGIGQISSEVPQNLSASRPQDRQFILSSKKLLLSDSGFYLCAWSGMQAVFYEQYFGPGTRLTVT.

CDR3 amino acids: CASSVDTGTSYEQYF. As DNA, the CDR3 is TGTGCCAGCAGCGTAGACACAGGGACCTCCTACGAGCAGTACTTC. The J gene is TRBJ2-7, the V gene TRBV9, with a possible D match to TRBD1 (6 bases). From germline, CDR1 is SGDLS and CDR2 YYNGEE. This CDR3 spans 15 amino acids. Trimming removed 0 bases from V and 0 bases from J, with 10 bases in between.

The chain employs TRBV9 and TRBJ2-1; D ambiguous. The CDR3 totals 16 residues. V was clipped by 0 bases and J by 0 bases, with 10 bases between them. Germline V gene data show CDR1 as SGDLS and CDR2 as YYNGEE. CDR3 sequence: CASSVERPSSYNEQFF. The DNA of the CDR3 is TGTGCCAGCAGCGTAGAGAGGCCTAGCTCCTACAATGAGCAGTTCTTC.

The chain carries TRBV12-5 and TRBJ2-5; 10 positions match TRBD1. Unmatched junction bases numbered 6, after V lost 6 bases and J lost 2 bases. The CDR3 runs to 15 residues. CDR1 is LGHNT, CDR2 FRNRAP, per germline. This CDR3 is CASGRTGGQQETQYF. The CDR3 DNA sequence: TGTGCTAGTGGCCGGACAGGGGGGCAACAAGAGACCCAGTACTTC.

The chain links TRBV27 to TRBJ1-1; 7 bases are a match to TRBD1. The CDR3 runs 15 residues. J lost 1 base, V lost 5 bases, and 7 bases had no gene match. Per the germline V gene, CDR1 is MNHEY and CDR2 is SMNVEV (reference sequence). CDR3 in DNA: TGTGCCAGCAGTAGGATCGACAGGGCGAACACTGAAGCTTTCTTT. Translation: CASSRIDRANTEAFF.

The chain joins TRBV27 to TRBJ1-1, with a weak D call TRBD1 (6 bases). Germline lookup yields CDR1 MNHEY and CDR2 SMNVEV (reference sequence). Trimming took off 1 base at V and 6 bases at J, with 12 bases between the two ends. CDR3 length: 14 residues. CDR3 sequence reads: CASSLWQGSPEAFF. The CDR3 DNA is TGTGCCAGCAGTTTATGGCAGGGGTCCCCTGAAGCTTTCTTT.

The CDR3 bases are TGTGCCAGCAGTGAAGCCGGCCCTCAGGGACAGCCCCAGCATTTT. Translated, it gives CASSEAGPQGQPQHF. The V call is TRBV6-1, the J call TRBJ1-5, with TRBD1 as a possible D gene (5 bases). The germline gives CDR1 MNHNS, CDR2 SASEGT. Between the trimmed V and J ends, which lost 0 bases and 7 bases, there was a span of 13 bases. The CDR3 has 15 amino acids.

The sample holds one count of this clone. The chain links TRBV2 to TRBJ2-3; 10 bases fit TRBD2. V was pared by 6 bases and J by 2 bases, with 5 bases of the junction left unmatched. Germline V lookup: CDR1 SNHLY, CDR2 FYNNEI. There are 15 residues in the CDR3. The CDR3 DNA reads TGTGCCAGCAGATTAGCGGGAGGACCCACAGATACGCAGTATTTT. Translation gives CASRLAGGPTDTQYF.

This clone appeared once. The chain recombines TRBV6-6 with TRBJ1-3, with a possible D match to TRBD1 (6 bases). This CDR3 has 15 residues. Deletions cut 4 bases from V and 0 bases from J, with 10 bases between. CDR1 is MNHNY, CDR2 SVGAGI, per germline (reference sequence). In DNA, the CDR3 is TGTGCCAGCAGTTTCCAGGGGTCCTCTGGAAACACCATATATTTT. The encoded protein is CASSFQGSSGNTIYF.

This chain uses TRBV5-1 with TRBJ2-1, with a weak D call TRBD1 (6 bases). This CDR3 is 17 amino acids long. Trimming stripped 0 bases from V and 0 bases from J, with 13 bases between. Germline V gene sequence: CDR1 SGHRS, CDR2 YFSETQ. The CDR3 here is CASSLVWGQSSYNEQFF. The CDR3 nucleotides are TGCGCCAGCAGCTTGGTTTGGGGGCAAAGCTCCTACAATGAGCAGTTCTTC.

The chain is built from TRBV6-1 and TRBJ2-3, with 10 bases aligning to TRBD2. This CDR3 has 16 residues. Trimming removed 0 bases from V and 4 bases from J; junction bases left unmatched: 4. Germline V gene sequence: CDR1 MNHNS, CDR2 SASEGT. The CDR3 loop is CASSEAGAGGPDTQYF. In nucleotides, the CDR3 is TGTGCCAGCAGTGAAGCGGGAGCGGGAGGGCCAGATACGCAGTATTTT.